A single sample is the source of the 28 T cell receptor beta chains below, sequenced in a study of T cell responses to AZD1222 COVID-19 vaccine. TCRdb keeps only in-frame clones here, not all; method: immunoSEQ multiplex PCR. The sample records 140,000 to 150,000 clones, around 90% being singletons. Here the sequenced sample was peripheral blood, taken on day 0 of AZD1222 vaccination. These receptors were taken from an adult in good health.

The chain uses TRBV5-4 and TRBJ1-1, with D maybe TRBD1 (5 bases). The CDR3 extends over 14 amino acids. Germline assignment: CDR1 SGHNT and CDR2 YYREEE (reference sequence). The V and J ends lost 2 bases and 3 bases respectively, with 11 bases between them. The CDR3 DNA follows: TGTGCCAGCAGCTTCCAGGGCGGTCACACTGAAGCTTTCTTT. Its translation: CASSFQGGHTEAFF.

The V call is TRBV29-1, the J call TRBJ2-1; 10 bases align to TRBD2. V was clipped by 6 bases and J by 7 bases; unmatched bases: 3. The CDR3 runs 12 residues. From germline, CDR1 is SQVTM and CDR2 ANQGSEA. CDR3 residues: CSVAGGPNEQFF. The CDR3 region has the DNA TGCAGCGTAGCGGGAGGGCCGAATGAGCAGTTCTTC.

The chain is built from TRBV9 and TRBJ2-4, with 8 nucleotides matching TRBD1. After removal of 3 bases from V and 7 bases from J, the junction contained 6 bases not matched to a gene. This CDR3 region has 14 residues. From germline, CDR1 is SGDLS and CDR2 YYNGEE. CDR3 residues: CASSGRTGHNIQYF. The CDR3 DNA follows: TGTGCCAGCAGCGGGAGGACAGGGCACAACATTCAGTACTTC. Together with reference TRBV9 and TRBJ2-4, the CDR3 gives the full variable domain: DSGVTQTPKHLITATGQRVTLRCSPRSGDLSVYWYQQSLDQGLQFLIQYYNGEERAKGNILERFSAQQFPDLHSELNLSSLELGDSALYFCASSGRTGHNIQYFGAGTRLSVL.

The rearrangement joins TRBV2 to TRBJ1-1; D is undetermined. V lost 7 bases and J 4 bases, leaving 13 bases between the germline ends. Germline V gene sequence: CDR1 SNHLY, CDR2 FYNNEI. The CDR3 totals 13 residues. For the CDR3, the DNA is TGTGCCAGCAAGGGTAGGGAGGCCACTGAAGCTTTCTTT. Translation gives CASKGREATEAFF.

V is TRBV7-3 and J is TRBJ1-1; D unclear. This CDR3 region has 13 residues. Germline assignment: CDR1 SGHTA and CDR2 FQGTGA. V shed 3 bases and J shed 0 bases, with 5 bases lying between them. DNA of the CDR3: TGTGCCAGCAGCTTGGTCGTGAACACTGAAGCTTTCTTT. This sequence encodes CASSLVVNTEAFF.

The chain uses TRBV5-4 and TRBJ2-7, with 9 positions matching TRBD1. J gave up 2 bases and V 4 bases, and 7 bases lay outside the gene matches. Germline V gives CDR1 SGHNT, CDR2 YYREEE (reference sequence). The CDR3 covers 15 residues. The CDR3 here is CASSQDRGITYEQYF. The CDR3, as DNA: TGTGCCAGCAGCCAGGACAGGGGTATAACCTACGAGCAGTACTTC.

The V gene is TRBV11-3, the J gene TRBJ2-1, with 9 positions matching TRBD2. V shed 1 base and J 9 bases; nucleotides not matched to a gene: 7. The CDR3 is 15 residues long. Germline-derived CDR1 and CDR2 are SGHNT and YENEEA. In nucleotides, the CDR3 is TGTGCCAGCAGCTTAGCCGTTAGCGGGAGTGGTGAGCAGTTCTTC. This translates into CASSLAVSGSGEQFF.

J is TRBJ2-2 and V is TRBV28; D ambiguous. Per the germline V gene, CDR1 is MDHEN and CDR2 is SYDVKM. This CDR3 has 15 residues. Trimming took off 7 bases at V and 0 bases at J, with 12 bases between the two ends. CDR3 coding DNA: TGTGCCAGCATTGAAAGAAGGGCGAACACCGGGGAGCTGTTTTTT. Protein sequence: CASIERRANTGELFF.

CDR3 residues: CASSGPEGRTSTDTQYF. The CDR3 DNA reads as TGTGCCAGCAGCGGCCCGGAAGGGCGGACTAGCACAGATACGCAGTATTTT. The chain is built from TRBV7-3 and TRBJ2-3; D might be TRBD2 (5 bases). Germline CDR1 SGHTA, CDR2 FQGTGA. The CDR3 is made up of 17 amino acids. With 5 bases removed from V and 0 bases from J, the gap between germline ends came to 18 bases.

V and J are TRBV20-1 and TRBJ1-4; no clear D. With 6 bases removed from V and 8 bases from J, the gap between germline ends came to 10 bases. CDR3 length equals 11 residues. Looked up from germline, CDR1 is DFQATT and CDR2 is SNEGSKA (reference sequence). CDR3 DNA: TGCAGTGCCGGAACACCCGAAAAACTGTTTTTT. It specifies CSAGTPEKLFF.

The chain links TRBV5-4 to TRBJ2-6; D not certain. V was pared by 2 bases and J by 0 bases, with 6 bases between. This CDR3 is built from 15 residues. Germline lookup yields CDR1 SGHNT and CDR2 YYREEE (reference sequence). CDR3: CASSFLGSGANVLTF. The CDR3, as DNA: TGTGCCAGCAGCTTTTTGGGCTCTGGGGCCAACGTCCTGACTTTC.

This chain links TRBV7-2 with TRBJ2-7, with 9 bases matching TRBD2. J gave up 6 bases and V 3 bases, and 12 bases lay outside the gene matches. Germline V gene sequence: CDR1 SGHTA, CDR2 FQGNSA. The CDR3 runs 16 residues. The CDR3 is CASSFSPGLAFVEQYF. CDR3 coding DNA: TGTGCCAGCAGCTTTAGCCCGGGACTAGCATTTGTCGAGCAGTACTTC.

The rearrangement links TRBV4-1 to TRBJ1-2, with 7 bases lining up with TRBD1. V lost 2 bases, J lost 0 bases, and 9 bases stayed unmatched. The CDR3 is made up of 17 amino acids. The germline V gene encodes CDR1 MGHRA and CDR2 YSYEKL. The CDR3, as DNA: TGCGCCAGCAGCCAACAGACAGGGTCGGCGTCTAACTATGGCTACACCTTC. Its protein is CASSQQTGSASNYGYTF.

The chain uses TRBV5-1 and TRBJ2-2; D tentatively reads TRBD1 or TRBD2 (5 bases each). CDR3 size: 15 residues. CDR1 and CDR2 from the germline V gene are SGHRS and YFSETQ. V lost 0 bases, J lost 0 bases, and 6 bases lay in between. The CDR3 loop reads CASSLGGANTGELFF. The CDR3 DNA sequence: TGCGCCAGCAGCTTGGGAGGGGCGAACACCGGGGAGCTGTTTTTT.

This clone has just a few counts. V is TRBV2 and J is TRBJ2-5; D gene uncertain. The length of the CDR3 is 13 residues. The ends were cut back, 5 bases at V and 3 bases at J, with 10 bases in the middle. Germline V lookup: CDR1 SNHLY, CDR2 FYNNEI. CDR3 bases: TGTGCCAGCAGTTTGACTGGTAAAGAGACCCAGTACTTC. Translating gives CASSLTGKETQYF.

This chain joins TRBV6-6 and TRBJ2-6; a weak D match, TRBD1 (6 bases). The CDR3 runs 15 residues. Germline V lookup: CDR1 MNHNY, CDR2 SVGAGI (reference sequence). V dropped 6 bases and J dropped 0 bases, with 9 bases sitting between them. The CDR3 sequence: CASRQGNSGANVLTF. CDR3 DNA sequence: TGTGCCAGCAGACAGGGAAACTCTGGGGCCAACGTCCTGACTTTC.

The chain is built from TRBV4-3 and TRBJ2-1; tentative D call: TRBD1 (6 bases). Per the germline V gene, CDR1 is LGHNA and CDR2 is YSLEER. Trimming stripped 0 bases from V and 8 bases from J, with 17 bases between. The CDR3 has 16 amino acids. CDR3 nucleotides: TGCGCCAGCAGCCAAGATGCCAGGGGTTATTTCGATGAGCAGTTCTTC. It codes for CASSQDARGYFDEQFF.

The chain links TRBV4-2 to TRBJ2-3; TRBD2 agrees at 10 bases. CDR3 length: 16 residues. Germline V lookup: CDR1 LGHNA, CDR2 YNFKEQ. V trimming: 0 bases; J trimming: 6 bases; junction bases outside the gene matches: 6. This CDR3 reads CASSQEPSGSGDTQYF. CDR3 in DNA: TGTGCCAGCAGCCAAGAGCCTAGCGGGAGTGGTGATACGCAGTATTTT.

The genes are TRBV3-1 (or the pseudogene TRBV3-2) and TRBJ1-1; D is ambiguous. Between the trimmed V and J ends, which lost 0 bases and 1 base, there was a span of 9 bases. This CDR3 is 15 amino acids long. CDR1 and CDR2 (germline): LGHDT, YNNKEL (reference sequence). The DNA for the CDR3 is TGTGCCAGCAGCCAAGACGAGGGTCGGAACACTGAAGCTTTCTTT. It specifies CASSQDEGRNTEAFF.

The chain joins TRBV28 to TRBJ1-2; D possibly corresponds to TRBD1 (5 bases). Germline V gene lookup returns CDR1 MDHEN and CDR2 SYDVKM. Trimming shortened V by 6 bases and J by 8 bases, and 13 bases separated the two germline ends. The CDR3 has 12 amino acids. The CDR3 bases are TGTGCCAGCAGACAGGCTAATCGGGGCTACACCTTC. This sequence encodes CASRQANRGYTF.

This chain joins TRBV7-2 and TRBJ2-2; D tentatively fits TRBD1 or TRBD2 (5 bases each). V lost 3 bases to trimming and J lost 2 bases, with 13 bases between them. CDR1 is SGHTA and CDR2 is FQGNSA in the germline V gene. The CDR3 sequence is 16 residues long. CDR3 DNA sequence: TGTGCCAGCAGCTTTGCCGGGACCAGAAACACCGGGGAGCTGTTTTTT. This codes for CASSFAGTRNTGELFF.

This clone has just one count. This rearrangement joins TRBV27 to TRBJ2-7; D gene ambiguous. V shed 6 bases and J shed 3 bases, with 12 bases lying between them. The CDR3 spans 13 residues. The germline V gene encodes CDR1 MNHEY and CDR2 SMNVEV (reference sequence). In DNA form, the CDR3 reads TGTGCCAGCAGGGGCTTAGTCCTCTACGAGCAGTACTTC. Its protein product is CASRGLVLYEQYF.

The chain combines TRBV19 with TRBJ1-6; D not resolved. V shed 6 bases and J shed 9 bases, with 9 bases lying between them. CDR3 size: 12 residues. The V gene's germline CDR1 is LNHDA and CDR2 SQIVND (reference sequence). The CDR3 protein is CASRSLGSPLHF. The DNA for the CDR3 is TGTGCCAGTAGATCTCTGGGTTCACCCCTCCACTTT.

The gene calls are TRBV27 and TRBJ2-3, with TRBD2 matching over 10 bases. J was trimmed by 1 base and V by 5 bases; bases with no gene match: 6. CDR1 and CDR2 from the germline V gene are MNHEY and SMNVEV (reference sequence). This CDR3 has 16 amino acids. Here the CDR3 DNA reads TGTGCCAGCAGTCCGGGCACTAGCGGGGGCACAGATACGCAGTATTTT. Protein: CASSPGTSGGTDTQYF.

This chain joins TRBV28 and TRBJ1-6; 9 bases are shared with TRBD1. The germline V gene has CDR1 MDHEN and CDR2 SYDVKM. This CDR3 is built from 16 residues. The trim removed 0 bases at V and 5 bases at J, leaving 2 bases unmatched. The CDR3 nucleotides read TGTGCCAGCAGTTTATGGCGGACAGGGGATAATTCACCCCTCCACTTT. Protein: CASSLWRTGDNSPLHF.

This chain connects TRBV9 to TRBJ2-5; D may be TRBD1 (5 bases). Germline V gives CDR1 SGDLS, CDR2 YYNGEE. The CDR3 length is 14 residues. The V end was cut by 0 bases, the J end by 4 bases, with 10 bases between. CDR3 sequence: CASSVGPTAETQYF. The CDR3, as DNA: TGTGCCAGCAGCGTAGGCCCGACAGCAGAGACCCAGTACTTC.

The rearrangement links TRBV4-3 to TRBJ1-3, with D unresolved. Germline V gene data show CDR1 as LGHNA and CDR2 as YSLEER. The V end was cut by 4 bases, the J end by 2 bases, with 12 bases between. The CDR3 is 15 residues long. CDR3 sequence: CASSRGLVTGNTIYF. For the CDR3, the DNA is TGCGCCAGCAGCCGAGGATTGGTTACTGGAAACACCATATATTTT.

DNA for the CDR3: TGCAGCGCCCACAGGGATGGCTACACCTTC. Protein sequence: CSAHRDGYTF. This rearrangement joins TRBV29-1 to TRBJ1-2; TRBD1 is a possible D gene (6 bases). Deletions cut 7 bases from V and 6 bases from J, with 9 bases between. The CDR3 length is 10 residues. Germline V gene data show CDR1 as SQVTM and CDR2 as ANQGSEA.